This TCR beta chain was captured in a study of blood T cell repertoires in COVID-19. Study in general: Donors in the United States, Italy and Spain gave samples during acute or convalescent COVID-19. From T cells, B-cell-depleted T cells, or PBMCs came the material, which was cDNA or gDNA.

Germline V gives CDR1 KGHSH, CDR2 LQKENI. The CDR3 is made up of 18 amino acids. The J segment lost 0 bases and the V segment lost 3 bases, leaving 11 bases of the junction unmatched. Per the authors' pipeline: The assay estimated nucleated cells by amplifying reference gene primers. Libraries were prepared by immunoSEQ multiplex PCR; TCRdb keeps only in-frame clonotypes and omits some of them. The DNA gave D and trimming, while V, J and clone size come from that table. Of approximately 120,000 clones listed, roughly 86% are singletons. The TCR was taken from a woman aged 45-60 years who had recovered from COVID-19. This sequence joins TRBV18 and TRBJ2-3; 8 nucleotides align to TRBD2. Sequencing was done on a sample of peripheral blood. CDR3 coding DNA: TGTGCCAGCTCACCCCTTTCTACTAGCGGAGCTAGCACAGATACGCAGTATTTT. Translated: CASSPLSTSGASTDTQYF.